This T cell receptor (beta chain) was identified during a study of post-analysis software for immune sequencing data. Unique molecular identifiers were present in the TCR beta cDNA libraries. TCRdb ran MiXCR on the PCR reads and lists one entry per CDR3 protein. The table shows about 620,000 distinct CDR3 sequences, with roughly 47% occurring only once. Study-level findings and limits: Controls had lower frequencies than patients of roughly five TRBV segments, which included TRBV5-6, TRBV5-1 and TRBV20-1.

The trim removed 7 bases at V and 5 bases at J, leaving 9 bases unmatched. Germline assignment: CDR1 MNHEY and CDR2 SVGEGT. The CDR3 covers 14 residues. For this clonotype: Its antigen remains unidentified.

Sequencing was carried out using blood. The clonotype originates from a girl aged 5-17 years with multiple sclerosis. This chain uses TRBV6-2 or TRBV6-3 with TRBJ2-5, with 8 bases that match TRBD2. The CDR3 reads CASTHRTGGETQYF. In DNA, the CDR3 is TGTGCCAGCACCCACCGAACGGGAGGGGAGACCCAGTACTTC.